Listed below are T cell receptor beta chains from one sample, sequenced in a study of cytomegalovirus exposure and HLA in healthy donors. Assay: immunoSEQ multiplex PCR; the TCRdb copy retains only in-frame clones and omits some. The sample yields around 130,000 clones, less than 85% seen once. Sequencing used PBMCs. These receptors all stem from a man aged 40-49 years in good health and CMV-seronegative. Both conserved end residues are part of each CDR3. Not every row has a clone size; where given, it reads once, few, many or a size class.

J: TRBJ2-3; V: TRBV11-2; size: .; CDR3: CASSFLRDTQYF
J: TRBJ2-2; V: TRBV2; size: few; CDR3: CASSFEQGDTGELFF
J: TRBJ1-1; V: TRBV6-5; size: .; CDR3: CATSERWNTEAFF
J: TRBJ1-5; V: TRBV30; size: .; CDR3: CAWSAPGAGQPQHF
J: TRBJ2-7; V: TRBV10-3; size: few; CDR3: CAIRNTETYEQYF
J: TRBJ1-5; V: TRBV30; size: few; CDR3: CAWSAVWSNQPQHF
J: TRBJ2-1; V: TRBV10-3; size: few; CDR3: CAISEQEDNEQFF
J: TRBJ2-1; V: TRBV2; size: once; CDR3: CASRWAQNNEQFF
J: TRBJ2-5; V: TRBV5-4; size: .; CDR3: CASSPSSGRETQYF
J: TRBJ2-1; V: TRBV11-2; size: .; CDR3: CASTFLRLAEHNEQFF
J: TRBJ1-3; V: TRBV6-5; size: .; CDR3: CASRSAGGNTIYF
J: TRBJ1-3; V: TRBV6-1; size: once; CDR3: CASSTVSSGNTIYF
J: TRBJ2-1; V: TRBV6-1; size: .; CDR3: CATALTSSYNEQFF